This TCR beta chain was retrieved from a study of blood T cell repertoires in COVID-19. Study details: Donors in the United States, Italy and Spain gave samples during acute or convalescent COVID-19.

Trimming cost V 4 bases and J 7 bases, with 19 bases left between them. The CDR3 length is 15 residues. Looked up from germline, CDR1 is SGHAT and CDR2 is FQNNGV. Profiling relied on immunoSEQ multiplex PCR, and the TCRdb table lists in-frame clones only, not all of them. The data show roughly 280,000 clones, about 85% seen once. This chain joins TRBV11-2 and TRBJ1-1; TRBD1 is a possible D gene (6 bases). The receptor was isolated from a woman in her fifties or sixties who had recovered from COVID-19. The sequenced sample consisted of PBMCs or T cells enriched from blood (not recorded which). The CDR3 coding sequence is TGTGCCAGCAGCTCCGCCGCCAGGGGACGAGGTGAAGCTTTCTTT. Translating gives CASSSAARGRGEAFF.